This is a list of T cell receptor beta chains from one sample in a study of shared clonotypes between healthy human individuals. Profiling relied on immunoSEQ multiplex PCR, and the TCRdb table lists in-frame clones only, not all of them. This sample has more than 2 million clones, with roughly 94% found just once. Specimen: naive CD4+ T cells sorted from blood. These receptors were obtained from a man aged 18 to 29 in good health. CDR3s include the opening cysteine and the closing phenylalanine or tryptophan. Each record gives: D gene, clone size, V gene, J gene, CDR3 protein, CDR3 DNA. A D gene is named only where the DNA matches it firmly. Some rows have no size entry. The others give once, few or many, or a class for an expanded clone.

D gene: NA
clone size: NA
V gene: TRBV29-1
J gene: TRBJ1-6
CDR3 protein: CSVADSYNSPLHF
CDR3 DNA: TGCAGCGTCGCCGACTCCTATAATTCACCCCTCCACTTT

D gene: TRBD1
clone size: once
V gene: TRBV12-5
J gene: TRBJ2-7
CDR3 protein: CASGLGQGTGQSYEQYF
CDR3 DNA: TGTGCTAGTGGTTTGGGCCAGGGGACAGGGCAGAGCTACGAGCAGTACTTC

D gene: TRBD1
clone size: NA
V gene: TRBV25-1
J gene: TRBJ2-3
CDR3 protein: CASSPTGVGTDTQYF
CDR3 DNA: TGTGCCAGCAGTCCAACAGGGGTAGGCACAGATACGCAGTATTTT

D gene: NA
clone size: NA
V gene: TRBV6-5
J gene: TRBJ2-7
CDR3 protein: CASTRGHEQYF
CDR3 DNA: TGTGCCAGCACCCGGGGGCACGAGCAGTACTTC

D gene: NA
clone size: NA
V gene: TRBV27
J gene: TRBJ1-2
CDR3 protein: CASSRAGSGYTF
CDR3 DNA: TGTGCCAGCAGTCGAGCAGGGTCTGGCTACACCTTC

D gene: TRBD2
clone size: NA
V gene: TRBV7-6
J gene: TRBJ2-1
CDR3 protein: CASSLESSGSSRQFF
CDR3 DNA: TGTGCCAGCAGCTTAGAGTCTAGCGGGAGTTCAAGGCAGTTCTTC

D gene: NA
clone size: NA
V gene: TRBV18
J gene: TRBJ1-1
CDR3 protein: CASSLGGGGGTEAFF
CDR3 DNA: TGTGCCAGCTCCCTAGGAGGCGGGGGCGGCACTGAAGCTTTCTTT

D gene: TRBD1
clone size: NA
V gene: TRBV28
J gene: TRBJ1-6
CDR3 protein: CASSLLDRDGSPLHF
CDR3 DNA: TGTGCCAGCAGTTTATTAGACAGGGATGGATCACCCCTCCACTTT

D gene: NA
clone size: once
V gene: TRBV5-1
J gene: TRBJ2-1
CDR3 protein: CASSPGYEQFF
CDR3 DNA: TGCGCCAGCAGCCCCGGATATGAGCAGTTCTTC

D gene: NA
clone size: NA
V gene: TRBV29-1
J gene: TRBJ2-1
CDR3 protein: CSVGRSSYNEQFF
CDR3 DNA: TGCAGCGTTGGACGGAGCTCCTACAATGAGCAGTTCTTC

D gene: NA
clone size: once
V gene: TRBV30
J gene: TRBJ1-6
CDR3 protein: CAWTNSVNSPLHF
CDR3 DNA: TGTGCCTGGACGAACAGCGTTAATTCACCCCTCCACTTT